These 28 T cell receptor beta chains were all obtained from the same sample, sequenced in a study of blood T cell repertoires in COVID-19. Data came from immunoSEQ multiplex PCR; TCRdb stores just in-frame clones and leaves some out. The sample contains about 15,000 clones, approximately 85% of which appear only once. Sequencing was done on a sample of peripheral blood. The source is a man between 65 and 85 years old in a cohort sampled during active COVID-19.

The gene calls are TRBV11-3 and TRBJ1-3, with 7 bases lining up with TRBD1. V dropped 1 base and J dropped 4; count of bases not matched to a gene: 1. Per germline, CDR1 SGHNT and CDR2 YENEEA. The CDR3 extends over 14 amino acids. Written as DNA, the CDR3 is TGTGCCAGCAGCTTAGGGACAGGCGGAAACACCATATATTTT. Translating it yields CASSLGTGGNTIYF.

The chain joins TRBV19 to TRBJ2-1; D remains unclear. Germline CDR1 reads LNHDA; CDR2 reads SQIVND (reference sequence). The CDR3 extends over 13 amino acids. V was pared by 5 bases and J by 9 bases, with 14 bases between. The CDR3 DNA is TGTGCCAGTAGTCCGACACGTTTCGGTGAGCAGTTCTTC. It translates to CASSPTRFGEQFF.

The gene calls are TRBV28 and TRBJ2-5; 14 bases are shared with TRBD2. This CDR3 spans 16 amino acids. V was clipped by 7 bases and J by 5 bases; unmatched bases: 9. Germline V gives CDR1 MDHEN, CDR2 SYDVKM. The CDR3 spells CASTGRLAGGQETQYF. The CDR3 DNA sequence: TGTGCCAGCACCGGGAGACTAGCGGGAGGGCAGGAGACCCAGTACTTC.

This chain uses TRBV28 with TRBJ1-1; no reliable D call. This CDR3 region has 15 residues. CDR1 and CDR2 from the germline V gene are MDHEN and SYDVKM. V shed 6 bases and J shed 1 base, with 15 bases lying between them. The CDR3 DNA reads as TGTGCCAGCAGGTTGGCCTTTTCCCCGAACACTGAAGCTTTCTTT. Its translation is CASRLAFSPNTEAFF.

The chain carries TRBV6-2 or TRBV6-3 and TRBJ1-5; TRBD1 aligns across 7 bases. Germline CDR1 reads MNHEY; CDR2 reads SVGEGT. The length of the CDR3 is 14 residues. With 6 bases clipped from V and 7 bases from J, the junction kept 9 bases outside the gene matches. CDR3 in amino acids: CASSRQGMGQPQHF. The CDR3 coding sequence is TGTGCCAGCAGCCGACAGGGAATGGGACAGCCCCAGCATTTT.

This chain connects TRBV5-1 to TRBJ2-7; maybe TRBD2 (6 bases). The V and J ends lost 0 bases and 3 bases respectively, with 19 bases between them. Germline V gene sequence: CDR1 SGHRS, CDR2 YFSETQ. This CDR3 spans 17 amino acids. In DNA, the CDR3 is TGCGCCAGCAGCTTGGATGTTACGGGGAGGCGACACTACGAGCAGTACTTC. As protein: CASSLDVTGRRHYEQYF.

The chain recombines TRBV7-8 with TRBJ2-1; 8 positions match TRBD1. Germline CDR1 and CDR2: SGHVS and FQNEAQ. With V trimmed by 0 bases and J by 6 bases, 7 bases remained unmatched. CDR3 length: 16 amino acids. As DNA, the CDR3 is TGTGCCAGCAGCTTAGCGGGGCAGGGGGCTAGCAATGAGCAGTTCTTC. Its protein product is CASSLAGQGASNEQFF.

This rearrangement joins TRBV5-8 to TRBJ2-7; 12 bases are shared with TRBD1. The germline gives CDR1 SGHTS, CDR2 YDEGEE. The CDR3 length is 15 residues. V was pared by 2 bases and J by 5 bases, with 5 bases of the junction left unmatched. CDR3 protein: CASSLTGTGGHEQYF. CDR3 DNA sequence: TGTGCCAGCAGCTTAACCGGGACAGGGGGCCACGAGCAGTACTTC.

This sequence joins TRBV20-1 and TRBJ2-7, with unresolved D. This CDR3 has 11 amino acids. The ends were cut back, 0 bases at V and 2 bases at J, with 2 bases in the middle. CDR1 is DFQATT and CDR2 is SNEGSKA in the germline V gene (reference sequence). The CDR3 sequence is CSARDTYEQYF. CDR3 nucleotide sequence: TGCAGTGCTAGAGATACCTACGAGCAGTACTTC.

The chain couples TRBV29-1 to TRBJ1-2; D is undetermined. Germline CDR1 is SQVTM and CDR2 is ANQGSEA. Trimming took off 4 bases at V and 4 bases at J, with 10 bases between the two ends. The CDR3 runs to 12 residues. CDR3 region: CSVVEATYGYTF. In DNA, the CDR3 is TGCAGCGTTGTCGAAGCCACCTATGGCTACACCTTC.

V usage is TRBV19 and J usage is TRBJ1-6, with TRBD1 matching 8 bases. There are 14 residues in the CDR3. Germline V lookup: CDR1 LNHDA, CDR2 SQIVND (reference sequence). The V gene end was trimmed by 5 bases and the J gene end by 8 bases; junction bases not matched to a gene: 5. The CDR3 protein is CASSLDRGDSPLHF. The CDR3 bases are TGTGCCAGTAGTCTCGACAGGGGAGATTCACCCCTCCACTTT.

The chain recombines TRBV11-2 with TRBJ2-1, with D possibly TRBD2 on 5 matching bases. The CDR3 is made up of 14 amino acids. Trimming pared 2 bases from V and 5 bases from J, leaving 10 bases between. From germline, CDR1 is SGHAT and CDR2 FQNNGV. The CDR3 nucleotides are TGTGCCAGCAGCTTAACGGGGATAGACAATGAGCAGTTCTTC. This gives the protein CASSLTGIDNEQFF.

The chain links TRBV6-5 to TRBJ2-7; a weak D match, TRBD1 (6 bases). The germline CDR1 and CDR2 sequences are MNHEY and SVGAGI. V dropped 5 bases and J dropped 6 bases, with 14 bases sitting between them. The CDR3 runs 13 residues. The CDR3 DNA reads as TGTGCCAGCAGTCTATTGGACAGTGGCGAGCAGTACTTC. This translates into CASSLLDSGEQYF.

CDR3 in amino acids: CASKEGAGANVLTF. In DNA form, the CDR3 reads TGTGCCAGCAAAGAGGGGGCTGGGGCCAACGTCCTGACTTTC. V usage is TRBV28 and J usage is TRBJ2-6; the D gene is possibly TRBD1 (6 bases). In germline, CDR1 is MDHEN, CDR2 SYDVKM. This CDR3 has 14 amino acids. V was clipped by 7 bases and J by 2 bases, with 9 bases between them.

The chain carries TRBV21-1 and TRBJ2-4; the tabulated D call, TRBD2, remains unverified against the DNA. TRBV21-1 is assigned pseudogene status. CDR3 size: 17 residues. CDR3 sequence: CASSLGREAVAKNIQYF. CDR3 in DNA: TGTGCCAGCAGTTTGGGGAGGGAGGCCGTGGCCAAAAACATTCAGTACTTC.

This chain connects TRBV4-1 to TRBJ2-1, with 9 bases aligning to TRBD2. Germline trimming cut 0 bases from V and 9 bases from J; bases unmatched to any gene: 9. This CDR3 region has 16 residues. Germline V gene data show CDR1 as MGHRA and CDR2 as YSYEKL. DNA of the CDR3: TGCGCCAGCAGCCAAGAGTGGGGCGGGAGGGTTAGTGAGCAGTTCTTC. Protein: CASSQEWGGRVSEQFF.

The chain recombines TRBV19 with TRBJ2-7, with TRBD2 matching over 8 bases. The germline CDR1 and CDR2 sequences are LNHDA and SQIVND (reference sequence). The CDR3 runs 13 residues. The ends lost 6 bases at V and 4 bases at J; junction bases unmatched: 5. CDR3 protein: CASSPAGVYEQYF. As DNA, the CDR3 is TGTGCCAGTAGCCCAGCGGGAGTGTACGAGCAGTACTTC.

The chain links TRBV18 to TRBJ2-4; a weak D match, TRBD1 (5 bases). Trimming left V 3 bases short and J 0 bases short, with 12 bases between. This CDR3 comprises 16 residues. Germline V gene sequence: CDR1 KGHSH, CDR2 LQKENI. CDR3 coding DNA: TGTGCCAGCTCACCCGCGAGACAGCTAGCCAAAAACATTCAGTACTTC. Amino acid sequence: CASSPARQLAKNIQYF.

The chain recombines TRBV4-1 with TRBJ2-6; the D gene is possibly TRBD1 (5 bases). The germline CDR1 and CDR2 sequences are MGHRA and YSYEKL. The CDR3 runs 18 residues. V lost 0 bases and J 0 bases, leaving 12 bases between the germline ends. The CDR3 here is CASSQDDRRYSGANVLTF. DNA for the CDR3: TGCGCCAGCAGCCAAGACGACAGACGCTACTCTGGGGCCAACGTCCTGACTTTC.

For this clone: One end of the junction fails to match germline, which may point to a read error. This chain uses TRBV27 with TRBJ1-2; TRBD1 matches 7 bases. The germline CDR1 and CDR2 sequences are MNHEY and SMNVEV (reference sequence). The CDR3 covers 13 residues. The CDR3 nucleotides read TGTGCCAGCAGCTTATCCCGGGACAGCTTCTACACCTTC. Residues: CASSLSRDSFYTF.

The chain is built from TRBV29-1 and TRBJ1-2; 7 bases match TRBD1. The CDR3 sequence is 14 residues long. V dropped 3 bases and J dropped 3; count of bases not matched to a gene: 7. Germline values: CDR1 SQVTM, CDR2 ANQGSEA. For the CDR3, the DNA is TGCAGCGTTGATCAGCCCGGGACAGACTATGGCTACACCTTC. It encodes CSVDQPGTDYGYTF.

As regards this clone: In the same sample, other DNA sequences code for this CDR3. The chain recombines TRBV7-3 with TRBJ2-3; 8 bases map to TRBD2. Germline V gene data show CDR1 as SGHTA and CDR2 as FQGTGA. The CDR3 extends over 15 amino acids. V shed 2 bases, J shed 3 bases, and the junction held 4 bases outside the gene matches. In DNA form, the CDR3 reads TGTGCCAGCAGCTTATCTGGCGGGAGGACAGATACGCAGTATTTT. Protein sequence: CASSLSGGRTDTQYF.

This chain links TRBV6-6 with TRBJ2-3; the match to TRBD1 covers 9 bases. The CDR3 is 15 amino acids. Germline CDR1 is MNHNY and CDR2 is SVGAGI (reference sequence). Trimming removed 5 bases from V and 5 bases from J; junction bases left unmatched: 8. CDR3: CASSARTGAGDTQYF. Written as DNA, the CDR3 is TGTGCCAGCAGTGCCAGGACAGGGGCCGGAGATACGCAGTATTTT.

This chain links TRBV7-6 with TRBJ2-7; the match to TRBD2 covers 10 bases. Germline V gene data show CDR1 as SGHVS and CDR2 as FNYEAQ. V gave up 2 bases and J gave up 3 bases; unmatched junction bases: 4. The CDR3 loop spans 15 amino acids. The CDR3: CASSLKREGVYEQYF. The DNA of the CDR3 is TGTGCCAGCAGCTTAAAGCGGGAGGGAGTCTACGAGCAGTACTTC.

The rearrangement links TRBV7-9 to TRBJ1-2, with 8 bases fitting TRBD1. The germline gives CDR1 SEHNR, CDR2 FQNEAQ (reference sequence). The CDR3 consists of 16 residues. V trimming: 2 bases; J trimming: 8 bases; junction bases outside the gene matches: 13. The CDR3 region is CASSLSGQGGGFGYTF. CDR3 sequence (DNA): TGTGCCAGCAGCTTATCAGGACAGGGAGGGGGCTTCGGCTACACCTTC.

The chain uses TRBV7-3 and TRBJ2-1, with 7 positions matching TRBD1. The CDR3 loop spans 13 amino acids. With 2 bases clipped from V and 6 bases from J, the junction kept 1 base outside the gene matches. The V gene's germline CDR1 is SGHTA and CDR2 FQGTGA. This CDR3 is CASSLGTVNEQFF. CDR3 in DNA: TGTGCCAGCAGCTTAGGGACAGTCAATGAGCAGTTCTTC.

This rearrangement joins TRBV7-3 to TRBJ2-1, with 7 bases that match TRBD2. CDR3 length: 15 residues. V gave up 3 bases and J gave up 2 bases; unmatched junction bases: 4. Germline-derived CDR1 and CDR2 are SGHTA and FQGTGA. The CDR3 nucleotides are TGTGCCAGCAGCTTCGAGGCGGGAGCCTACAATGAGCAGTTCTTC. This codes for CASSFEAGAYNEQFF. Variable domain in full (rest from reference TRBV7-3 and TRBJ2-1): GAGVSQTPSNKVTEKGKYVELRCDPISGHTALYWYRQSLGQGPEFLIYFQGTGAADDSGLPNDRFFAVRPEGSVSTLKIQRTERGDSAVYLCASSFEAGAYNEQFFGPGTRLTVL.

The chain carries TRBV11-3 and TRBJ2-2; perhaps TRBD1 as D (5 bases). The CDR3 is 17 amino acids. Germline V gene data show CDR1 as SGHNT and CDR2 as YENEEA. Trimming removed 0 bases at V and 0 bases at J, with 11 bases between. CDR3 region: CASSLDWQGTNTGELFF. The CDR3 DNA is TGTGCCAGCAGCTTAGATTGGCAGGGAACGAACACCGGGGAGCTGTTTTTT.